The rows below give T cell receptor beta chains drawn from one sample of a study of T cell repertoires in cytomegalovirus infection. TCRdb redid the calling of the reads with MiXCR, one entry per CDR3 protein. The top ten clones hold 48% of a sample with approximately 600,000 distinct CDR3 sequences, just under 40% of them seen once. For these TCRs, the target antigens are not known. The sample was cultured PBMCs, taken from culture after CMV antigen stimulation. The source of these receptors is a human donor in good health (CMV status not recorded). Some clones in this sample may be carry-over from other donors' samples. The CDR3 runs from the conserved cysteine through the conserved F or W. Fields, in order: D gene, clone size, V gene, J gene, CDR3 protein, CDR3 DNA. A D gene is named only where the DNA matches it firmly. Expanded clones get a size class; other rows say once, few or many, or leave the size out.

>.|few|TRBV7-2|TRBJ2-5
CASSLYRTYQETQYF
TGTGCCAGCAGCTTATACCGAACGTACCAAGAGACCCAGTACTTC
>.|once|TRBV15|TRBJ2-7
CATSRDSLRWSSYEQYF
TGTGCCACCAGCAGAGATTCCTTGAGGTGGAGCTCCTACGAGCAGTACTTC
>.|once|TRBV3-1|TRBJ1-5
CASSPGHVNQPQHF
TGTGCCAGCAGCCCCGGACATGTTAATCAGCCCCAGCATTTT
>TRBD2|few|TRBV7-6|TRBJ2-3
CASSLAGTSPDTQYF
TGTGCCAGCAGCTTAGCCGGGACTAGTCCAGATACGCAGTATTTT
>.|few|TRBV6-2/TRBV6-3|TRBJ1-2
CASRRPTPYYGYTF
TGTGCCAGCAGGAGACCAACACCTTACTATGGCTACACCTTC
>.|many|TRBV7-2|TRBJ2-6
CASSLRSGSANVLTF
TGTGCCAGCAGCTTACGGTCCGGTTCGGCCAACGTCCTGACTTTC
>.|.|TRBV7-6|TRBJ2-3
CASSLRGAITDTQYF
TGTGCCAGCAGCTTGCGTGGGGCTATCACAGATACGCAGTATTTT
>.|.|TRBV7-6|TRBJ2-5
CASSLPVLGLQETQYF
TGTGCCAGCAGCTTGCCGGTATTGGGGTTACAAGAGACCCAGTACTTC
>.|few|TRBV7-8|TRBJ2-1
CASSLGGPGPYNEQFF
TGTGCCAGCAGCTTAGGCGGGCCGGGACCCTACAATGAGCAGTTCTTC
>TRBD2|many|TRBV7-2|TRBJ2-1
CASSFYSGGDNEQFF
TGTGCCAGCAGCTTTTATAGCGGGGGGGACAATGAGCAGTTCTTC
>.|.|TRBV7-2|TRBJ2-1
CASTLDGISYNEQFF
TGTGCCAGCACCCTGGATGGGATCTCCTACAATGAGCAGTTCTTC
>TRBD1|.|TRBV2|TRBJ2-2
CASSEIWGQGGGELFF
TGTGCCAGCAGTGAAATATGGGGACAGGGCGGCGGGGAGCTGTTTTTT
>.|few|TRBV28|TRBJ1-6
CASSSPGGDGSPLHF
TGTGCCAGCAGTTCCCCGGGGGGGGATGGTTCACCCCTCCACTTT
>.|.|TRBV19|TRBJ1-5
CASTLIWGSREPQHF
TGTGCCAGTACCCTCATCTGGGGTAGTCGTGAGCCCCAGCATTTT
>.|.|TRBV7-2|TRBJ1-3
CASSLYMGNTIYF
TGTGCCAGCAGCTTATATATGGGGAACACCATATATTTT
>.|few|TRBV2|TRBJ2-2
CARSGLRTNTGELFF
TGTGCCAGGAGTGGGCTTCGAACAAACACCGGGGAGCTGTTTTTT
>.|.|TRBV7-2|TRBJ1-6
CASSLDTRSLHF
TGTGCCAGCAGCTTAGACACCAGATCCCTCCACTTT
>.|.|TRBV7-2|TRBJ2-1
CASSYGGNEQFF
TGTGCCAGCAGCTACGGAGGGAATGAGCAGTTCTTC
>TRBD2|few|TRBV7-9|TRBJ2-7
CASSFTSGSTAYEQYF
TGTGCCAGCAGCTTCACTAGCGGATCGACCGCCTACGAGCAGTACTTC
>TRBD1|.|TRBV7-2|TRBJ2-3
CASSLVWDRGQTSTDTQYF
TGTGCCAGCAGCTTAGTTTGGGACAGGGGGCAAACTAGCACAGATACGCAGTATTTT
>.|few|TRBV6-1|TRBJ1-5
CASRPDGNQPQHF
TGTGCCAGCAGACCCGACGGAAATCAGCCCCAGCATTTT
>.|few|TRBV7-6|TRBJ2-5
CASSLVPVGGLGETQYF
TGTGCCAGCAGCTTAGTTCCCGTCGGGGGGCTCGGAGAGACCCAGTACTTC
>TRBD1|.|TRBV7-6|TRBJ1-4
CASSPRTGQDSEKLFF
TGTGCCAGCAGCCCCCGGACGGGACAGGATAGTGAAAAACTGTTTTTT
>.|.|TRBV7-2|TRBJ1-6
CASSLRQAGSPLHF
TGTGCCAGCAGCTTGCGACAGGCTGGGTCACCCCTCCACTTT
>TRBD1|.|TRBV6-2/TRBV6-3|TRBJ2-3
CASSHRTGTFHTDTQYF
TGTGCCAGCAGTCACAGGACAGGGACGTTCCACACAGATACGCAGTATTTT
>TRBD2|.|TRBV7-2|TRBJ2-4
CASSLWSSGRGAKNIQYF
TGTGCCAGCAGCCTTTGGTCTAGCGGGAGGGGGGCCAAAAACATTCAGTACTTC
>TRBD2|.|TRBV2|TRBJ2-5
CASRRDRLAGEETQYF
TGTGCCAGCAGGAGAGACCGACTAGCGGGAGAAGAGACCCAGTACTTC
>.|.|TRBV5-6|TRBJ2-6
CASSLMDTGANVLTF
TGTGCCAGCAGCTTAATGGATACTGGGGCCAACGTCCTGACTTTC
>.|.|TRBV2|TRBJ2-4
CASSEEGGSNIQYF
TGTGCCAGCAGTGAGGAGGGCGGCTCAAACATTCAGTACTTC
>.|.|TRBV7-9|TRBJ1-3
CATRADSGNTIYF
TGTGCCACTCGGGCGGACTCTGGAAACACCATATATTTT
>TRBD2|.|TRBV20-1|TRBJ2-5
CSAGESSGPGTQYF
TGCAGTGCTGGGGAGTCTAGCGGCCCTGGGACCCAGTACTTC
>.|many|TRBV7-2|TRBJ2-2
CASSIDRPTGELFF
TGTGCCAGCAGCATAGACAGACCGACCGGGGAGCTGTTTTTT
>.|.|TRBV6-8|TRBJ2-1
CASRPPTRDHNEQFF
TGTGCCAGCAGGCCTCCGACTAGGGACCACAATGAGCAGTTCTTC
>TRBD1|.|TRBV7-2|TRBJ2-7
CASSATTGGLGKQYF
TGTGCCAGCAGCGCAACGACAGGGGGCTTAGGAAAGCAGTACTTC
>.|.|TRBV20-1|TRBJ2-3
CSARDGGHFTDTQYF
TGCAGTGCTAGAGATGGGGGGCACTTCACAGATACGCAGTATTTT
>TRBD1|many|TRBV7-2|TRBJ1-3
CASSLRTGGGNTIYF
TGTGCCAGCAGCCTGCGGACAGGCGGAGGAAACACCATATATTTT
>TRBD2|.|TRBV2|TRBJ2-6
CASSGGGAVSGANVLTF
TGTGCCAGCAGTGGGGGAGGGGCGGTCTCTGGGGCCAACGTCCTGACTTTC
>.|few|TRBV6-5|TRBJ1-5
CASSYDSYQPQHF
TGTGCCAGCAGTTACGACAGCTATCAGCCCCAGCATTTT
>.|.|TRBV20-1|TRBJ2-3
CSAEAPDTQYF
TGCAGTGCTGAAGCCCCAGATACGCAGTATTTT
>.|.|TRBV7-2|TRBJ2-3
CASSLTRGRSTDTQYF
TGTGCCAGCAGCCTCACGAGGGGACGAAGCACAGATACGCAGTATTTT
>.|.|TRBV6-1|TRBJ2-3
CASSDPPTWGSGDTQYF
TGTGCCAGTAGTGATCCTCCCACGTGGGGTAGCGGAGATACGCAGTATTTT
>.|.|TRBV5-4|TRBJ2-3
CASSVVRGYTDTQYF
TGTGCCAGCAGCGTTGTAAGGGGGTACACAGATACGCAGTATTTT
>.|.|TRBV7-2|TRBJ2-3
CASIMGRPPDTQYF
TGTGCCAGTATCATGGGCCGCCCCCCAGATACGCAGTATTTT
>.|.|TRBV7-8|TRBJ2-7
CASSIRPGNYYYYEQYF
TGTGCCAGCAGCATCCGACCCGGGAACTACTACTACTACGAGCAGTACTTC
>TRBD2|.|TRBV5-5|TRBJ2-1
CASSWGTSGSNEQFF
TGTGCCAGCAGCTGGGGGACTAGCGGGAGTAATGAGCAGTTCTTC
>.|.|TRBV20-1|TRBJ1-5
CSASWSSQPQHF
TGCAGTGCTAGTTGGTCGAGTCAGCCCCAGCATTTT
>.|.|TRBV7-8|TRBJ1-1
CASSSEAQGNTEAFF
TGTGCCAGCAGCTCGGAGGCCCAGGGGAACACTGAAGCTTTCTTT
>.|.|TRBV29-1|TRBJ2-5
CSVDGETQYF
TGCAGCGTTGATGGCGAGACCCAGTACTTC
>TRBD1|few|TRBV7-2|TRBJ2-5
CASSPGQAQETQYF
TGTGCCAGCAGCCCAGGACAGGCCCAAGAGACCCAGTACTTC
>TRBD1|.|TRBV10-3|TRBJ2-3
CAIAQTGSDTQYF
TGTGCCATCGCCCAGACAGGGTCAGATACGCAGTATTTT
>.|.|TRBV6-6|TRBJ1-2
CASRLGRQDFNYGYTF
TGTGCCAGCCGACTTGGTCGCCAGGACTTTAACTATGGCTACACCTTC
>TRBD2|.|TRBV7-9|TRBJ2-7
CASSLHPSGGLNEQYF
TGTGCCAGCAGCTTACACCCTAGCGGGGGTTTAAACGAGCAGTACTTC